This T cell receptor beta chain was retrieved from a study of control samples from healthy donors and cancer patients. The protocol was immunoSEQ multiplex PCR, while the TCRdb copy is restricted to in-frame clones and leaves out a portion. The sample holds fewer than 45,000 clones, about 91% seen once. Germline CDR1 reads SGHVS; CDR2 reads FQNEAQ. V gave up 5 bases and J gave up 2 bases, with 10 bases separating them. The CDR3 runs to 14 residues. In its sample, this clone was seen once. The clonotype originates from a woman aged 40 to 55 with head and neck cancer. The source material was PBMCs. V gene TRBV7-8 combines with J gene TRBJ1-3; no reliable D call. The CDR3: CASSRVQAGNTIYF. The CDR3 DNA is TGTGCCAGCAGCCGCGTCCAGGCTGGAAACACCATATATTTT.